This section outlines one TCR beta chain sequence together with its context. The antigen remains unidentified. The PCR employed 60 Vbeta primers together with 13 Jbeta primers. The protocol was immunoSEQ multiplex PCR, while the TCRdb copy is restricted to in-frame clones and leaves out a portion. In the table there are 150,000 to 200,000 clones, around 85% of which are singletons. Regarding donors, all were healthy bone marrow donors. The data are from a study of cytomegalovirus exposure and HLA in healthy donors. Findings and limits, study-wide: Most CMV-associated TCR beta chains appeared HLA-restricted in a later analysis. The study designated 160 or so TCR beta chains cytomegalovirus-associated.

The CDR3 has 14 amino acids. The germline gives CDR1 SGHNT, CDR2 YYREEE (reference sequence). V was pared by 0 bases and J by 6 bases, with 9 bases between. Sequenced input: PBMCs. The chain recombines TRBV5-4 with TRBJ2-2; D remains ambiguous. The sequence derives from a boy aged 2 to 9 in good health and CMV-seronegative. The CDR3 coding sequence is TGTGCCAGCAGCTTGGTTTCGACACCCGGGGAGCTGTTTTTT. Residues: CASSLVSTPGELFF.